This T cell receptor beta chain was captured in a study of blood T cell repertoires in COVID-19. Study as a whole: Italy, Spain and the United States were the sources of the convalescent and acute COVID-19 samples. The analysed material was cDNA or gDNA that came from T cells, B-cell-depleted T cells, or PBMCs.

Original analysis: How many nucleated cells were present was estimated from reference gene primer amplification. TCRdb's table, derived via immunoSEQ multiplex PCR, lists solely in-frame clones and lacks some. V and J calls plus clone size are reproduced from that table; the DNA served to infer D and trimming. Seen here are approximately 120,000 clones, roughly 82% observed once, and the top ten hold roughly 8.2%. Germline CDR1 reads SEHNR; CDR2 reads FQNEAQ (reference sequence). Trimming pared 5 bases from V and 0 bases from J, leaving 7 bases between. This CDR3 is built from 13 residues. The sequence came from a woman of 80 years or more with active or convalescent COVID-19. The chain has TRBV7-9 and TRBJ1-2; tentative D call: TRBD1 (5 bases). The material sequenced was peripheral blood. This chain's CDR3 is CASSPGANYGYTF. DNA for the CDR3: TGTGCCAGCAGCCCGGGGGCTAACTATGGCTACACCTTC.